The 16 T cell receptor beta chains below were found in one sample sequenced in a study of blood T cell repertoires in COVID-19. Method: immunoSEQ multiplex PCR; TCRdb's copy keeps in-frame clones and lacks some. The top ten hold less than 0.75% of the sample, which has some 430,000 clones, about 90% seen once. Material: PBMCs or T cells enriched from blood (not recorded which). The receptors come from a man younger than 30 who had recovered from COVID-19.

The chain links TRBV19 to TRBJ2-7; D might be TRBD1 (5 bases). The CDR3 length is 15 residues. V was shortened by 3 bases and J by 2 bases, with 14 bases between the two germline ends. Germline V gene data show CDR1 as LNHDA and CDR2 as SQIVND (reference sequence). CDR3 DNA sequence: TGTGCCAGTAGTATTATTGGGGCAACCGCCTACGAGCAGTACTTC. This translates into CASSIIGATAYEQYF. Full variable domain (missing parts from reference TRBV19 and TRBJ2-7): DGGITQSPKYLFRKEGQNVTLSCEQNLNHDAMYWYRQDPGQGLRLIYYSQIVNDFQKGDIAEGYSVSREKKESFPLTVTSAQKNPTAFYLCASSIIGATAYEQYFGPGTRLTVT.

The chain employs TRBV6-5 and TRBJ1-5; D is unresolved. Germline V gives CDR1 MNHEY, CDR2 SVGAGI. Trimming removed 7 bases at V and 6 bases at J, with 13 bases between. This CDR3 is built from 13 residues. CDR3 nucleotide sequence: TGTGCCAGCACTAAGACGGGGTTTCAGCCCCAGCATTTT. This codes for CASTKTGFQPQHF.

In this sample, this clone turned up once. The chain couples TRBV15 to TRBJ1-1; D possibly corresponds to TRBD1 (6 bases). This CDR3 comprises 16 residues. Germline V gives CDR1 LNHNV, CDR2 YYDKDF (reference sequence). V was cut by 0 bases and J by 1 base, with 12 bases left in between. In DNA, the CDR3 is TGTGCCACCAGCAGAGACACAGGGACAAGGAACACTGAAGCTTTCTTT. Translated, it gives CATSRDTGTRNTEAFF.

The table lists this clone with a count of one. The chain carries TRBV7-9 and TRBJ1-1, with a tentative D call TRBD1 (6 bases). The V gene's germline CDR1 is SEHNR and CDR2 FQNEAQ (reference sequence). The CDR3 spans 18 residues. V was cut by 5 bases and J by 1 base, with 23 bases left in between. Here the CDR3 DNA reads TGTGCCAGCAGCCTAGTAGTATGGTTACGGGGGGCGAACACTGAAGCTTTCTTT. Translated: CASSLVVWLRGANTEAFF.

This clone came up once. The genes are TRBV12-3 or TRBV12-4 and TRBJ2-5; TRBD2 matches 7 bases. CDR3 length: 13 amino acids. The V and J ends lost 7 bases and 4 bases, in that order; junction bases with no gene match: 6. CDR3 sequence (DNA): TGTGCCAGCACGACTAGCTCAATAGAGACCCAGTACTTC. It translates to CASTTSSIETQYF.

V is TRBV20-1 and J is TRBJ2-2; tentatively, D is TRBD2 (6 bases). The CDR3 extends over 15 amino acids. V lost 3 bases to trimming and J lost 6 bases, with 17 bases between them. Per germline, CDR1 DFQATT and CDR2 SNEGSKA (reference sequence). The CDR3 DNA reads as TGCAGTGCTAGTCGAGACGGGAGTGGTCCCGGGGAGCTGTTTTTT. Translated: CSASRDGSGPGELFF.

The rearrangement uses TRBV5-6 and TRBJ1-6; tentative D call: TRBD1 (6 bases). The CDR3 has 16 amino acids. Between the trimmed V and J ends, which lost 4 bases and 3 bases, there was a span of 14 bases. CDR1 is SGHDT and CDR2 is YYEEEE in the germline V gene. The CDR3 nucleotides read TGTGCCAGCAGCCCAGGGGAGGGCGACTATAATTCACCCCTCCACTTT. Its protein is CASSPGEGDYNSPLHF.

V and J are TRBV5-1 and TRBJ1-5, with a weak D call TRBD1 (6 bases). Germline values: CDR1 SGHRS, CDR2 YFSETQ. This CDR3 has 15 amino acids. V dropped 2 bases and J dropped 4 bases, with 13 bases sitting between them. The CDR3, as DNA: TGCGCCAGCAGCTTCCTGGACAGTCTTAATCAGCCCCAGCATTTT. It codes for CASSFLDSLNQPQHF.

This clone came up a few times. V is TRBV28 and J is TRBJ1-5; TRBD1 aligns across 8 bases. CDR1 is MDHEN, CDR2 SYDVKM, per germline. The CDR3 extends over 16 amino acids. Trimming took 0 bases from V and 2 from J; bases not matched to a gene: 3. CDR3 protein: CASSLWGQAGNQPQHF. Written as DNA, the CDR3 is TGTGCCAGCAGTTTATGGGGACAGGCGGGCAATCAGCCCCAGCATTTT.

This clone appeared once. CDR3 nucleotide sequence: TGTGCCAGCAGCGTAGAAGGAGGGTCCCTCCACTTT. Protein product: CASSVEGGSLHF. The genes are TRBV9 and TRBJ1-6; no clear D gene. The CDR3 consists of 12 residues. CDR1 and CDR2 from the germline V gene are SGDLS and YYNGEE. Trimming took 0 bases from V and 14 from J, leaving 9 bases between them.

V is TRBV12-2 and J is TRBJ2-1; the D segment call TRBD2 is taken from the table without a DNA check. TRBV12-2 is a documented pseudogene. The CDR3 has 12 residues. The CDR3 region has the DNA TGTGCAAGTCGTCCTATGCACAATGAGCAGTTCTTC. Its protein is CASRPMHNEQFF.

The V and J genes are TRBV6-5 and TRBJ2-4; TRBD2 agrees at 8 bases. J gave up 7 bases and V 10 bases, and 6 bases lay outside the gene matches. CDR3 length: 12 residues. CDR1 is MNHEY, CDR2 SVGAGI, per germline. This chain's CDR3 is CAISGSGNIQYF. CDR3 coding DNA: TGTGCCATAAGCGGGAGTGGGAACATTCAGTACTTC.

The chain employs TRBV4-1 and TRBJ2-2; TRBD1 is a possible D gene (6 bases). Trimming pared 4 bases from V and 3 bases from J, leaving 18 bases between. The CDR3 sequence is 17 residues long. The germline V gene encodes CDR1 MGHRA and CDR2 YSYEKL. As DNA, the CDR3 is TGCGCCAGCAGCCTCCAGGGGCAAGGGGCTCACACCGGGGAGCTGTTTTTT. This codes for CASSLQGQGAHTGELFF.

CDR3 nucleotides: TGTGCCAGCAGCTCGAGGAGAGAGATTTACCCTGAAGCTTTCTTT. Its translation is CASSSRREIYPEAFF. The gene calls are TRBV7-2 and TRBJ1-1; D unclear. Trimming pared 4 bases from V and 6 bases from J, leaving 18 bases between. The CDR3 loop spans 15 amino acids. Germline values: CDR1 SGHTA, CDR2 FQGNSA.

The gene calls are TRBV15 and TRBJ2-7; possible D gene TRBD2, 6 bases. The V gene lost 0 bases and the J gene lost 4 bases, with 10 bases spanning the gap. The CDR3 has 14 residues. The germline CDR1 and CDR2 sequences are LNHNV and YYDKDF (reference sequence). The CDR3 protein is CATSRDTSLYEQYF. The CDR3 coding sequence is TGTGCCACCAGCAGAGACACTAGCCTGTACGAGCAGTACTTC.

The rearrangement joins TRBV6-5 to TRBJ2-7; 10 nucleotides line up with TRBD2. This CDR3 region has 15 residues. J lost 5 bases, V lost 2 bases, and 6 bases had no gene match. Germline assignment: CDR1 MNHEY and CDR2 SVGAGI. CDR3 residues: CASSYLAGVDHEQYF. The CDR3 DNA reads TGTGCCAGCAGTTACCTAGCGGGAGTAGATCACGAGCAGTACTTC.